Listed below are T cell receptor beta chains from one sample, sequenced in a study of graft-versus-host responses after intestinal transplantation. This table comes from immunoSEQ multiplex PCR, and its TCRdb copy is limited to in-frame clones, with some not included. The table shows around 20,000 clones, with approximately 89% occurring only once. The input for sequencing was PBMCs, taken around 65 days after intestinal transplantation. These receptors all come from a human patient who received an intestinal transplant, so some T cells may come from the graft donor. Both conserved end residues are part of each CDR3. The D gene is left open where the match is weak. Some rows have no size entry. The others give once, few or many, or a class for an expanded clone.

v_gene	j_gene	d_gene	abundance	CDR3aa	CDR3nt
TRBV5-8	TRBJ2-3	TRBD2	.	CASSTLLLGGGSSTDTQYF	TGTGCCAGCAGTACCCTCTTGTTGGGCGGGGGGTCTAGCACAGATACGCAGTATTTT
TRBV9	TRBJ2-7	.	.	CASSVATRGSYEQYF	TGTGCCAGCAGCGTAGCTACAAGGGGGTCCTACGAGCAGTACTTC
TRBV7-7	TRBJ2-7	TRBD2	.	CASSPGEGSEQYF	TGTGCCAGTAGCCCCGGGGAGGGGAGCGAGCAGTACTTC
TRBV4-1	TRBJ1-2	.	once	CASSQGGWDNYGYTF	TGCGCCAGCAGCCAAGGTGGTTGGGATAACTATGGCTACACCTTC
TRBV10-1	TRBJ2-5	.	.	CASSERRGPYQETQYF	TGCGCCAGCAGTGAGCGGCGGGGGCCGTACCAAGAGACCCAGTACTTC
TRBV11-2	TRBJ2-1	.	.	CASSTVADEQFF	TGTGCCAGCAGTACAGTGGCGGATGAGCAGTTCTTC
TRBV30	TRBJ2-3	TRBD2	once	CAWSWSGGSDTQYF	TGTGCCTGGAGTTGGAGCGGGGGCTCAGATACGCAGTATTTT
TRBV30	TRBJ1-1	.	.	CAWSAGAYTEAFF	TGTGCCTGGAGTGCTGGCGCCTACACTGAAGCTTTCTTT
TRBV4-1	TRBJ1-5	.	.	CASSSDRNQPQHF	TGCGCCAGCAGCTCCGACAGAAACCAGCCCCAGCATTTT
TRBV19	TRBJ1-1	.	.	CASSRAIWGVNTEAFF	TGTGCCAGTAGTAGGGCAATATGGGGAGTGAACACTGAAGCTTTCTTT
TRBV5-1	TRBJ2-7	TRBD1	.	CASSFGTGGDSFYEQYF	TGCGCCAGCAGCTTCGGGACAGGGGGCGACTCATTCTACGAGCAGTACTTC
TRBV6-5	TRBJ1-1	.	once	CASSYSTGGGTTEAFF	TGTGCCAGCAGTTACTCGACAGGCGGGGGAACGACTGAAGCTTTCTTT
TRBV27	TRBJ2-2	.	.	CASSLRTPKGTGELFF	TGTGCCAGCAGTTTAAGGACACCTAAGGGAACCGGGGAGCTGTTTTTT
TRBV30	TRBJ1-1	.	.	CAWSVGGGGTEAFF	TGTGCCTGGAGTGTGGGAGGAGGGGGCACTGAAGCTTTCTTT
TRBV27	TRBJ2-7	TRBD1	.	CTSSFGTGVYEQYF	TGTACCAGCAGTTTTGGGACAGGGGTCTACGAGCAGTACTTC
TRBV7-9	TRBJ2-3	.	.	CASSFRTDTQYF	TGTGCCAGCAGCTTCAGGACAGATACGCAGTATTTT
TRBV7-2	TRBJ2-7	.	.	CASSLGVRGYEQYF	TGTGCCAGCAGCTTAGGGGTCAGGGGTTACGAGCAGTACTTC
TRBV5-1	TRBJ2-2	TRBD2	few	CASSFSGVGTGELFF	TGCGCCAGCAGCTTTAGCGGGGTTGGTACCGGGGAGCTGTTTTTT
TRBV2	TRBJ2-3	.	.	CASSAPKDQVTQYF	TGTGCCAGCAGTGCTCCAAAGGATCAGGTTACGCAGTATTTT
TRBV27	TRBJ1-5	.	.	CASSFGGNQPQHF	TGTGCCAGCAGTTTTGGAGGCAATCAGCCCCAGCATTTT
TRBV6-5	TRBJ1-1	TRBD1	.	CASKRQGAPEAFF	TGTGCCAGCAAGCGACAGGGGGCGCCCGAAGCTTTCTTT
TRBV30	TRBJ2-1	TRBD2	.	CAWSGPGLAAEQFF	TGTGCCTGGAGTGGACCGGGACTAGCGGCTGAGCAGTTCTTC
TRBV6-1	TRBJ1-2	.	.	CASSLRGPNYGYTF	TGTGCCAGCAGCCTGCGGGGGCCTAACTATGGCTACACCTTC
TRBV2	TRBJ1-2	TRBD1	.	CASSPRTGTAYGYTF	TGTGCCAGCAGTCCACGAACCGGGACAGCCTATGGCTACACCTTC
TRBV19	TRBJ1-2	.	.	CASSILIGAPYGYTF	TGTGCCAGTAGTATTTTGATAGGAGCCCCCTATGGCTACACCTTC
TRBV7-2	TRBJ2-2	.	.	CASRWLGLGGTGELFF	TGTGCCAGCAGATGGCTAGGGCTAGGGGGCACCGGGGAGCTGTTTTTT
TRBV27	TRBJ2-5	.	.	CASSSGETQYF	TGTGCCAGTAGTTCAGGGGAGACCCAGTACTTC
TRBV29-1	TRBJ1-3	.	.	CSVGAGGGNTIYF	TGCAGCGTTGGGGCCGGCGGGGGAAACACCATATATTTT
TRBV4-3	TRBJ1-1	TRBD1	.	CASSPTGINTEAFF	TGCGCCAGCAGCCCGACAGGGATAAACACTGAAGCTTTCTTT
TRBV25-1	TRBJ1-1	.	.	CASRGQGGPNTEAFF	TGTGCCAGCAGGGGGCAGGGAGGCCCAAACACTGAAGCTTTCTTT
TRBV29-1	TRBJ2-3	.	.	CSVCPESTDTQYF	TGCAGCGTTTGTCCAGAGAGCACAGATACGCAGTATTTT
TRBV5-1	TRBJ2-7	TRBD2	.	CASRGTSGDHYEQYF	TGCGCCAGCAGGGGGACTAGCGGGGACCACTACGAGCAGTACTTC
TRBV27	TRBJ2-7	.	.	CASSYQGKFSYEQYF	TGTGCCAGCAGTTACCAGGGGAAATTCTCCTACGAGCAGTACTTC
TRBV2	TRBJ1-2	TRBD1	few	CASSERTGNGYTF	TGTGCCAGCAGTGAGAGGACAGGGAATGGCTACACCTTC
TRBV6-4	TRBJ2-3	TRBD1	.	CASSAGTGDTDTQYF	TGTGCCAGCAGTGCCGGGACAGGAGACACAGATACGCAGTATTTT
TRBV10-2	TRBJ2-1	TRBD2	.	CASLGLALNEQFF	TGCGCCAGTCTGGGACTAGCGTTAAATGAGCAGTTCTTC
TRBV11-2	TRBJ2-7	.	.	CASSRLSYEQYF	TGTGCCAGCAGCCGACTCTCCTACGAGCAGTACTTC
TRBV7-8	TRBJ2-7	.	.	CASSLKSPSYEQYF	TGTGCCAGCAGCTTAAAAAGCCCCTCCTACGAGCAGTACTTC
TRBV10-3	TRBJ2-5	TRBD1	.	CATRRDSANQETQYF	TGTGCCACCCGCAGGGACAGCGCGAACCAAGAGACCCAGTACTTC
TRBV6-5	TRBJ1-2	.	.	CASRTGPANYGYTF	TGTGCCAGCAGAACAGGTCCAGCTAACTATGGCTACACCTTC
TRBV6-4	TRBJ2-2	TRBD1	.	CASSAEQGAAGELFF	TGTGCCAGCAGTGCTGAGCAGGGGGCGGCCGGGGAGCTGTTTTTT
TRBV27	TRBJ2-2	.	.	CASSFVDTGELFF	TGTGCCAGCAGTTTCGTGGACACCGGGGAGCTGTTTTTT
TRBV10-3	TRBJ1-1	.	.	CAISDGGGNTEAFF	TGTGCCATCAGTGATGGCGGGGGCAACACTGAAGCTTTCTTT
TRBV15	TRBJ2-7	.	.	CATSRTTGPTYYEQYF	TGTGCCACCAGCCGAACTACAGGGCCAACCTACTACGAGCAGTACTTC
TRBV7-9	TRBJ1-1	.	.	CAGRGVGGTEAFF	TGTGCCGGACGAGGAGTCGGTGGCACTGAAGCTTTCTTT
TRBV9	TRBJ2-1	TRBD2	.	CASSVAAGNSYNEQFF	TGTGCCAGCAGCGTGGCAGCGGGGAACTCCTACAATGAGCAGTTCTTC
TRBV19	TRBJ2-7	TRBD1	.	CASSPGTDSYEQYF	TGTGCCAGTAGCCCCGGGACAGACTCCTACGAGCAGTACTTC
TRBV2	TRBJ2-4	.	once	CASSDVGTPILLAKNIQYF	TGTGCCAGCAGTGATGTCGGGACACCAATCCTTCTAGCCAAAAACATTCAGTACTTC